The 32 T cell receptor beta chains listed next were all sequenced from one sample in a study of T-cell reconstitution after alpha-beta-depleted transplantation in children. Construction of the TCRbeta library involved unique molecular identifiers. One entry per CDR3 protein, called by TCRdb with MiXCR from the PCR reads. This table holds several thousand distinct CDR3 sequences, roughly 5% found once. The sample was PBMCs, mostly from graft donor cells, taken 180 days after TCRalphabeta/CD19-depleted stem cell transplant. These receptor sequences come from a child less than two years old who had a stem cell transplant for acute myeloid leukemia, so the T cells may come from the graft donor.

This clonotype was detected ten times or more. The V gene is TRBV12-5, the J gene TRBJ2-5, with D tentatively TRBD2 (6 bases). Trimming took 4 bases from V and 6 from J, leaving 18 bases between them. The CDR3 covers 15 residues. Germline V gene sequence: CDR1 LGHNT, CDR2 FRNRAP. The CDR3 loop reads CASGSTRLGRKTQYF. The CDR3 DNA reads as TGTGCTAGTGGTTCAACCCGACTAGGTAGAAAGACCCAGTACTTC.

Many counts were recorded for this clonotype. V usage is TRBV15 and J usage is TRBJ2-7, with 11 bases that match TRBD2. Trimming at V came to 1 base and at J to 2 bases, leaving 7 bases not matched to a gene. The CDR3 is 17 residues long. Germline V CDR1 and CDR2: LNHNV, YYDKDF (reference sequence). DNA for the CDR3: TGTGCCACCAGCAGAGGGCCCCCGGGACTAGCGGCCTACGAGCAGTACTTC. Translation: CATSRGPPGLAAYEQYF. Based on the CDR3 plus reference TRBV15 and TRBJ2-7, the full variable domain is DAMVIQNPRYQVTQFGKPVTLSCSQTLNHNVMYWYQQKSSQAPKLLFHYYDKDFNNEADTPDNFQSRRPNTSFCFLDIRSPGLGDTAMYLCATSRGPPGLAAYEQYFGPGTRLTVT.

This clonotype occurred many times. V usage is TRBV18 and J usage is TRBJ2-3; 7 bases align to TRBD1. Per the germline V gene, CDR1 is KGHSH and CDR2 is LQKENI. V lost 1 base, J lost 6 bases, and 10 bases stayed unmatched. The CDR3 is 16 residues long. The CDR3 here is CASSPRGRGNQDTQYF. The DNA of the CDR3 is TGTGCCAGCTCACCACGAGGCAGGGGGAATCAGGATACGCAGTATTTT. The full variable domain, its missing parts supplied by reference TRBV18 and TRBJ2-3, is NAGVMQNPRHLVRRRGQEARLRCSPMKGHSHVYWYRQLPEEGLKFMVYLQKENIIDESGMPKERFSAEFPKEGPSILRIQQVVRGDSAAYFCASSPRGRGNQDTQYFGPGTRLTVL.

Ten or more counts support this clonotype. The genes are TRBV5-1 and TRBJ2-2; 7 positions agree with TRBD2. V shed 0 bases and J 5 bases; nucleotides not matched to a gene: 4. Germline assignment: CDR1 SGHRS and CDR2 YFSETQ. The CDR3 contains 15 residues. CDR3 DNA: TGCGCCAGCAGCTTGGTACCAGCGGGGACCGGGGAGCTGTTTTTT. Its translation: CASSLVPAGTGELFF.

This clonotype was observed many times. The J gene is TRBJ2-1, the V gene TRBV5-1; TRBD2 aligns across 8 bases. Germline V lookup: CDR1 SGHRS, CDR2 YFSETQ. The CDR3 contains 12 residues. Trimming took 4 bases from V and 12 from J; bases not matched to a gene: 6. For the CDR3, the DNA is TGCGCCAGCAGCCCCCAGGCGGGAGGGCAGTTCTTC. Translated: CASSPQAGGQFF.

This sequence joins TRBV5-5 and TRBJ2-5, with TRBD1 matching over 8 bases. From germline, CDR1 is SGHKS and CDR2 YYEKEE (reference sequence). CDR3 length: 13 amino acids. The V segment lost 4 bases and the J segment 5 bases; nucleotides outside the gene matches: 4. CDR3 nucleotide sequence: TGTGCCAGCAGCCAGGGGGCCGAGGAGACCCAGTACTTC. As protein: CASSQGAEETQYF.

This clonotype is termed medium-sized. This chain uses TRBV28 with TRBJ2-7; D gene uncertain. Trimming shortened V by 10 bases and J by 5 bases, and 12 bases separated the two germline ends. Germline CDR1 is MDHEN and CDR2 is SYDVKM. This CDR3 comprises 11 residues. This CDR3 is CATRNRNEQYF. The CDR3 bases are TGTGCCACGAGAAACCGGAACGAGCAGTACTTC.

There are many counts of this clonotype. This sequence joins TRBV4-1 and TRBJ2-1, with TRBD2 matching over 11 bases. After removal of 1 base from V and 0 bases from J, the junction contained 14 bases not matched to a gene. The CDR3 covers 21 residues. Per the germline V gene, CDR1 is MGHRA and CDR2 is YSYEKL. In DNA form, the CDR3 reads TGCGCCAGCAGCCAAGTATGGGTTCTAGCGGGAGGCCCCAGCTCCTACAATGAGCAGTTCTTC. This sequence encodes CASSQVWVLAGGPSSYNEQFF.

This clonotype was recorded at least ten times. The genes are TRBV6-1 and TRBJ2-2; 9 bases are a match to TRBD2. The CDR3 extends over 14 amino acids. After removal of 7 bases from V and 2 bases from J, the junction contained 2 bases not matched to a gene. CDR1 is MNHNS, CDR2 SASEGT, per germline. CDR3: CASMTSGNTGELFF. CDR3 DNA: TGTGCCAGCATGACTAGCGGCAACACCGGGGAGCTGTTTTTT.

The table lists this clonotype with many counts. The J gene is TRBJ2-7, the V gene TRBV7-8; no clear D. The CDR3 has 15 residues. Germline CDR1 SGHVS, CDR2 FQNEAQ. V shed 1 base and J shed 2 bases, with 12 bases lying between them. The CDR3 DNA follows: TGTGCCAGCAGCTTAGGCCCGGACGGAGCCTACGAGCAGTACTTC. Protein sequence: CASSLGPDGAYEQYF.

This clonotype has at least ten counts. The CDR3 here is CASSLYRMKNTGELFF. CDR3 nucleotide sequence: TGTGCCAGCAGCCTATACAGGATGAAGAACACCGGGGAGCTGTTTTTT. V usage is TRBV5-6 and J usage is TRBJ2-2, with a possible D match to TRBD1 (5 bases). The V and J ends lost 4 bases and 1 base respectively, with 14 bases between them. The CDR3 consists of 16 residues. Per the germline V gene, CDR1 is SGHDT and CDR2 is YYEEEE.

This clonotype rates as medium-sized. The CDR3 region has the DNA TGCGCCAGCAGCTGGACAGGGGATACCGAAAAACTGTTTTTT. Protein sequence: CASSWTGDTEKLFF. The chain is built from TRBV5-1 and TRBJ1-4, with 9 nucleotides matching TRBD1. CDR1 and CDR2 (germline): SGHRS, YFSETQ. The CDR3 runs 14 residues. The V segment lost 3 bases and the J segment 8 bases; nucleotides outside the gene matches: 5.

This clonotype ranks as medium-sized. The genes are TRBV5-1 and TRBJ1-1; maybe TRBD1 (5 bases). Trimming removed 1 base from V and 0 bases from J, with 7 bases in between. Germline V gives CDR1 SGHRS, CDR2 YFSETQ. CDR3 length equals 14 residues. This CDR3 is CASSLTGMNTEAFF. DNA of the CDR3: TGCGCCAGCAGCTTGACAGGAATGAACACTGAAGCTTTCTTT.

There are many counts of this clonotype. The chain joins TRBV28 to TRBJ2-7; 11 nucleotides match TRBD2. V trimming: 5 bases; J trimming: 3 bases; junction bases outside the gene matches: 9. The CDR3 runs to 16 residues. Per the germline V gene, CDR1 is MDHEN and CDR2 is SYDVKM. CDR3 loop: CASSGAGLAGGYEQYF. CDR3 DNA sequence: TGTGCCAGCAGTGGGGCCGGGCTAGCGGGAGGCTACGAGCAGTACTTC.

The sample holds many counts of this clonotype. V is TRBV5-1 and J is TRBJ2-1; tentatively, D is TRBD2 (6 bases). The V gene lost 4 bases and the J gene lost 1 base, with 15 bases spanning the gap. The CDR3 totals 16 residues. Germline V gives CDR1 SGHRS, CDR2 YFSETQ. CDR3 in DNA: TGCGCCAGCAGCGGCTCTAGCGCGAGATCCTACAATGAGCAGTTCTTC. Protein sequence: CASSGSSARSYNEQFF.

This clonotype is judged medium-sized. The V and J genes are TRBV7-9 and TRBJ2-7; TRBD2 matches at 11 bases. The CDR3 consists of 13 residues. Germline lookup yields CDR1 SEHNR and CDR2 FQNEAQ (reference sequence). With V trimmed by 4 bases and J by 13 bases, 9 bases remained unmatched. CDR3 sequence: CASSSEPGLADYF. The CDR3 region has the DNA TGTGCCAGCAGCTCAGAACCGGGACTAGCGGACTACTTC.

This clonotype was detected ten times or more. The CDR3: CASSSPRGGGTDTQYF. In DNA form, the CDR3 reads TGTGCCAGCAGCTCGCCGCGGGGGGGAGGCACAGATACGCAGTATTTT. The V gene is TRBV7-9, the J gene TRBJ2-3; TRBD2 matches at 9 bases. V lost 4 bases and J lost 1; bases outside the gene matches: 6. The CDR3 is 16 amino acids. The germline CDR1 and CDR2 sequences are SEHNR and FQNEAQ (reference sequence). The entire variable domain, with the rest obtained from reference TRBV7-9 and TRBJ2-3, is as follows: DTGVSQNPRHKITKRGQNVTFRCDPISEHNRLYWYRQTLGQGPEFLTYFQNEAQLEKSRLLSDRFSAERPKGSFSTLEIQRTEQGDSAMYLCASSSPRGGGTDTQYFGPGTRLTVL.

This clonotype came up many times. The V and J genes are TRBV9 and TRBJ2-1, with D tentatively TRBD1 or TRBD2 (5 bases each). CDR1 and CDR2 from the germline V gene are SGDLS and YYNGEE. V dropped 4 bases and J dropped 0 bases, with 17 bases sitting between them. The CDR3 is made up of 17 amino acids. The CDR3 DNA reads as TGTGCCAGCAGCTCTTCTGAGGGGAGAATCTCCTACAATGAGCAGTTCTTC. Protein sequence: CASSSSEGRISYNEQFF.

In its sample, this clonotype was seen many times. The chain employs TRBV7-2 and TRBJ2-5; 15 bases match TRBD2. J lost 5 bases, V lost 5 bases, and 9 bases had no gene match. The germline CDR1 and CDR2 sequences are SGHTA and FQGNSA. The CDR3 has 17 residues. The CDR3 spells CASSSGLAGGGLETQYF. DNA for the CDR3: TGTGCCAGCAGCAGCGGACTAGCGGGAGGGGGTCTGGAGACCCAGTACTTC.

The sample holds many counts of this clonotype. The rearrangement links TRBV3-1 to TRBJ2-3; TRBD2 might be the D (6 bases). The CDR3 loop spans 16 amino acids. The V gene's germline CDR1 is LGHDT and CDR2 YNNKEL (reference sequence). V gave up 5 bases and J gave up 5 bases, with 20 bases separating them. The CDR3 sequence is CASSGGRAGRLDTQYF. In DNA form, the CDR3 reads TGTGCCAGCAGCGGAGGGCGGGCGGGGAGGCTAGATACGCAGTATTTT.

This clonotype came up many times. The rearrangement links TRBV7-2 to TRBJ2-5, with D perhaps given as TRBD1 or TRBD2 (6 bases each). Per the germline V gene, CDR1 is SGHTA and CDR2 is FQGNSA. The CDR3 runs to 14 residues. V lost 1 base and J lost 4, with 10 bases in between. DNA of the CDR3: TGTGCCAGCAGCTTAGGGGGGGCCACAGAGACCCAGTACTTC. Protein: CASSLGGATETQYF.

V usage is TRBV10-1 and J usage is TRBJ2-7; TRBD1 matches at 9 bases. CDR3 length: 14 residues. V dropped 5 bases and J dropped 5; count of bases not matched to a gene: 7. Germline V gene data show CDR1 as WNHNN and CDR2 as SYGVQD (reference sequence). CDR3 DNA sequence: TGCGCCAGCAGTTCGACAGGGGGTTTCAACGAGCAGTACTTC. It specifies CASSSTGGFNEQYF.

There are many counts of this clonotype. The chain is built from TRBV4-1 and TRBJ2-3; TRBD2 matches 14 bases. The CDR3 sequence is 21 residues long. V lost 0 bases and J lost 6; bases outside the gene matches: 17. Looked up from germline, CDR1 is MGHRA and CDR2 is YSYEKL. The CDR3 sequence is CASSQEPGTSGRTQNGDTQYF. The CDR3 DNA sequence: TGCGCCAGCAGCCAAGAACCCGGGACTAGCGGGAGAACCCAGAACGGCGATACGCAGTATTTT.

This clonotype was recorded at least ten times. This sequence joins TRBV5-1 and TRBJ2-7; the match to TRBD1 covers 8 bases. J was trimmed by 5 bases and V by 4 bases; bases with no gene match: 5. This CDR3 spans 13 amino acids. Germline loops: CDR1 SGHRS, CDR2 YFSETQ. The CDR3 sequence is CASSNGQGNEQYF. The CDR3 nucleotides are TGCGCCAGCAGCAACGGACAGGGAAACGAGCAGTACTTC.

This clonotype was counted many times. The chain recombines TRBV6-1 with TRBJ1-1; 7 nucleotides line up with TRBD1. V shed 6 bases, J shed 0 bases, and the junction held 4 bases outside the gene matches. Germline CDR1 MNHNS, CDR2 SASEGT. The CDR3 runs to 14 residues. This CDR3 is CASRETGMNTEAFF. In DNA form, the CDR3 reads TGTGCCAGCAGAGAGACAGGGATGAACACTGAAGCTTTCTTT.

This clonotype was seen ten or more times. The rearrangement uses TRBV4-1 and TRBJ2-3, with D unclear. V gave up 2 bases and J gave up 3 bases, with 3 bases separating them. CDR3 length: 12 residues. Germline CDR1 reads MGHRA; CDR2 reads YSYEKL. The CDR3 DNA follows: TGCGCCAGCAGCCAACGGACAGATACGCAGTATTTT. Its translation is CASSQRTDTQYF.

This clonotype was observed at least ten times. The chain carries TRBV4-1 and TRBJ1-5; unclear D gene. This CDR3 spans 15 amino acids. Germline assignment: CDR1 MGHRA and CDR2 YSYEKL. V lost 5 bases to trimming and J lost 3 bases, with 14 bases between them. The CDR3 is CASSTTGVINQPQHF. The CDR3 bases are TGCGCCAGCAGCACCACGGGAGTGATCAATCAGCCCCAGCATTTT.

This clonotype was detected ten times or more. The chain joins TRBV5-5 to TRBJ1-5; D gene ambiguous. The V and J ends lost 7 bases and 0 bases respectively, with 14 bases between them. This CDR3 region has 15 residues. The germline gives CDR1 SGHKS, CDR2 YYEKEE (reference sequence). The CDR3, as DNA: TGTGCCAGCGCCGGGTCCCCCGCTAGCAATCAGCCCCAGCATTTT. The encoded protein is CASAGSPASNQPQHF.

Many counts were recorded for this clonotype. The chain uses TRBV6-2 or TRBV6-3 and TRBJ1-2; no definite D call. V shed 6 bases and J shed 2 bases, with 19 bases lying between them. The CDR3 contains 16 residues. Looked up from germline, CDR1 is MNHEY and CDR2 is SVGEGT. CDR3 residues: CASSLLSGLQNYGYTF. The CDR3 coding sequence is TGTGCCAGCAGCCTCTTATCCGGGCTCCAGAACTATGGCTACACCTTC.

By share, this clonotype ranks as medium-sized. The chain carries TRBV5-1 and TRBJ2-5; no clear D gene. This CDR3 region has 14 residues. Germline assignment: CDR1 SGHRS and CDR2 YFSETQ. V dropped 4 bases and J dropped 1 base, with 11 bases sitting between them. The CDR3 DNA reads as TGCGCCAGCAGCGCCGAACGACCCCAAGAGACCCAGTACTTC. It codes for CASSAERPQETQYF.

This clonotype was counted at least ten times. The rearrangement links TRBV24-1 to TRBJ1-2; possible D gene TRBD1, 5 bases. The CDR3 totals 12 residues. V was clipped by 12 bases and J by 3 bases, with 13 bases between them. The germline gives CDR1 KGHDR, CDR2 SFDVKD. As DNA, the CDR3 is TGTGCCTCACCAGGGTTACACTATGGCTACACCTTC. Protein sequence: CASPGLHYGYTF.

In its sample, this clonotype is medium-sized (0.01 to 0.1%). This rearrangement joins TRBV28 to TRBJ2-7; D not certain. The germline V gene encodes CDR1 MDHEN and CDR2 SYDVKM. The CDR3 spans 10 residues. With 5 bases removed from V and 2 bases from J, the gap between germline ends came to 1 base. The CDR3 protein is CASSTYEQYF. Written as DNA, the CDR3 is TGTGCCAGCAGTACCTACGAGCAGTACTTC.